These T cell receptor beta chains were read from a single sample in a study of long-term antiretroviral therapy in people with HIV. Assay: immunoSEQ multiplex PCR; the TCRdb copy retains only in-frame clones and omits some. The table records around 19,000 clones, about nine tenths of them present only once. The material sequenced was unsorted PBMCs, taken 4.4 years before starting antiretroviral therapy. The source is a woman aged 30 to 39 with HIV. Both conserved end residues are part of each CDR3. Fields, in order: V gene, D gene, clone size, J gene, CDR3 protein, CDR3 DNA. D genes are given only for firm matches. The listing skips clone size in some rows; elsewhere it reads once, few, many or a size class.

TRBV14,.,once,TRBJ1-4,CASSRTVEWSNEKLFF,TGTGCCAGCAGCCGCACCGTTGAATGGAGTAATGAAAAACTGTTTTTT
TRBV12-5,.,.,TRBJ2-7,CASGYSYEQYF,TGTGCTAGTGGTTACTCCTACGAGCAGTACTTC
TRBV4-1,.,.,TRBJ2-7,CASSQDTLGIAYEQYF,TGCGCCAGCAGCCAAGATACCCTCGGGATCGCCTACGAGCAGTACTTC
TRBV10-1,.,.,TRBJ1-1,CASSESRRENTEAFF,TGCGCCAGCAGTGAGTCCAGGCGAGAGAACACTGAAGCTTTCTTT
TRBV15,.,.,TRBJ1-4,CATSRDRKDNEKLFF,TGTGCCACCAGCAGAGATAGGAAGGATAATGAAAAACTGTTTTTT
TRBV6-5,.,.,TRBJ1-4,CASRRTVTNEKLFF,TGTGCCAGCAGAAGGACAGTAACTAATGAAAAACTGTTTTTT
TRBV30,.,.,TRBJ2-2,CAWEQRPGGELFF,TGTGCCTGGGAACAGCGCCCGGGCGGGGAGCTGTTTTTT
TRBV6-5,.,.,TRBJ2-1,CASSHGTERNEQFF,TGTGCCAGCAGCCATGGTACAGAGCGCAATGAGCAGTTCTTC
TRBV5-1,.,.,TRBJ2-7,CASSPGWGIYEQYF,TGCGCCAGCAGCCCCGGGTGGGGGATCTACGAGCAGTACTTC
TRBV6-5,.,.,TRBJ2-3,CASKLTGTESQYF,TGTGCCAGCAAATTAACAGGGACGGAGTCGCAGTATTTT
TRBV19,.,few,TRBJ2-7,CASSAGAYSYEQYF,TGTGCCAGTAGTGCAGGGGCTTACTCCTACGAGCAGTACTTC
TRBV7-2,.,.,TRBJ2-3,CASSPRDTKRFTDTQYF,TGTGCCAGCAGCCCGCGGGATACCAAGAGATTCACAGATACGCAGTATTTT
TRBV7-2,TRBD1,.,TRBJ2-7,CASSLGQGNYEQYF,TGTGCCAGCAGCTTGGGACAGGGGAACTACGAGCAGTACTTC
TRBV4-3,.,.,TRBJ1-2,CASSQDSFYGYTF,TGCGCCAGCAGCCAAGACAGCTTCTATGGCTACACCTTC
TRBV9,TRBD2,once,TRBJ2-7,CASSVDSGGTYEQYF,TGTGCCAGCAGCGTAGATAGCGGGGGAACTTACGAGCAGTACTTC